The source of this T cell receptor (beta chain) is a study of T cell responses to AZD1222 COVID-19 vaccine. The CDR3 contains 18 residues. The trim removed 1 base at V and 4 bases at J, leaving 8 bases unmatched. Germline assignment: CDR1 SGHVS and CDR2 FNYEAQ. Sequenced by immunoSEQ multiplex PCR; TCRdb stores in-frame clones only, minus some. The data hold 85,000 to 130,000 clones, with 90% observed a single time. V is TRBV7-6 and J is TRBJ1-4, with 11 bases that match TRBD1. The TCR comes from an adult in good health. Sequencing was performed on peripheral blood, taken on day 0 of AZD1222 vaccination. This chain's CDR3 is CASSLGMDRGPGNEKLFF. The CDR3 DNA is TGTGCCAGCAGCTTAGGAATGGACAGGGGGCCGGGTAATGAAAAACTGTTTTTT.